Below, one TCR beta chain is given with its context. The data belong to a study of blood T cell repertoires in COVID-19. Profiled with immunoSEQ multiplex PCR; TCRdb holds only in-frame clones, not every one. The sample carries about 320,000 clones, around 88% recorded once. The CDR3 loop spans 15 amino acids. Sequenced sample: peripheral blood. The clonotype originates from a woman aged 45-60 years with acute or convalescent COVID-19. The chain links TRBV1 to TRBJ2-5; the table's D call of TRBD2 was not tested on the DNA. TRBV1 is tagged as a pseudogene. CDR3 DNA sequence: TGCACCAGCAGCCAAGATTCCACGGAGGAAGAGACCCAGTACTTC. Amino acid sequence: CTSSQDSTEEETQYF.